Reported below is one T cell receptor beta chain. Its specificity is not known. This CDR3 has 16 residues. The V end lost 0 bases, the J end lost 1 base, and 13 bases lay between the germline ends. The germline gives CDR1 SGHDN, CDR2 FVKESK. Sequencing used immunoSEQ multiplex PCR; TCRdb keeps in-frame clones, though not all of them. The sample contains 55,000 to 75,000 clones, around 93% of which appear only once. This specimen comes from a study of cytomegalovirus exposure and HLA in healthy donors. Overall study context: It was reported in a later analysis that the same platform had been used for the approximately 120 validation repertoires as for the 666 first-cohort repertoires.

Study-level findings and limits: In vitro experiments confirmed that three CMV-associated chains were specific for CMV antigens.

The sample consisted of PBMCs. V is TRBV14 and J is TRBJ2-7; possible D gene TRBD2, 7 bases. The receptor comes from a woman under 30 in good health and CMV-seropositive. The DNA of the CDR3 is TGTGCCAGCAGCCAAGAGGGGGGGGCCCTATCCTACGAGCAGTACTTC. Amino acids: CASSQEGGALSYEQYF.